This T cell receptor (beta chain) was captured by sequencing in a study of blood T cells in healthy people across ages (dated by TCRdb to about 2015). Background for the entire study: In model experiments, template switching captured about one uniquely barcoded TCR beta cDNA molecule for every two T cells. The study analyzed two additional independent replicas of 1 million unique cDNA reads from the same blood draw for two donors, one aged 18 to 30 and one aged 80 or older. The study measured age-related changes in TCR beta repertoire diversity using deep sequencing normalized with unique cDNA molecular identifiers. To avoid experimental bias, donors of different ages were distributed randomly across sequencing lanes. Four age groups were formed from the donors: young (average around 15 years), middle-aged (just under 40), aged (62) and long-lived (roughly 88).

Library creation used 5' RACE. Sequencing used an Illumina HiSeq 2500. A second PCR of 7 to 11 cycles was run with a J-beta primer mix and a sample-barcoded 5' primer. A template-switch 5' adaptor carrying 12 random nucleotides introduced a unique molecular identifier onto each TCR beta cDNA molecule. Each sample yielded at least 2.5 million CDR3-containing paired-end reads. First-strand cDNA synthesis was performed from all RNA using the Mint cDNA synthesis kit, with priming by a TRBC-specific oligonucleotide. All cDNA was treated with uracil-DNA glycosylase and then went through a first 18-cycle PCR with the universal primers M1SS and BC2_uni_R. On the study's bioinformatics: Each sample was normalized by randomly selecting 1 million high-quality reads, each carrying a distinct molecular identifier. Instead of being binned into consensus sequences, reads that shared molecular identifiers were thrown out. MiTCR, run with a Q25 quality threshold and the strictest error-elimination algorithm, handled CDR3 identification, clonotype clustering and error correction. A nonparametric unseen species model using Euler transformation provided a lower-bound estimate of total TCR beta diversity. TCRdb took the public reads, trimmed them with fastp at Q25, ran MiXCR for clone calling and kept in-frame beta chains. Identical CDR3 proteins give one entry, which carries the most common genes and DNA. What appears here as the V and J calls and clone size reflects TCRdb's work, not the paper's. The sample table records roughly 2 million distinct CDR3 sequences; about 50% of these occur just once. The top ten hold 2% to 2.5% of the sample.

This clonotype was seen only a few times. Its cognate antigen has yet to be identified. Base qualities were left out, and no much larger clone turns up one base away. The donors were some 39 Caucasian individuals from Russia, aged roughly 6 to 95 years, who were systemically healthy. About 10 milliliters of peripheral blood were collected from each donor into EDTA-treated Vacutainer tubes. Ficoll-Paque density-gradient centrifugation was used to isolate PBMCs, with at least 6.5 million obtained per sample. Total RNA was extracted from PBMCs with Trizol reagent, with at least 5.5 micrograms obtained per sample. For every donor, an aliquot of PBMCs went through flow cytometry to measure the percentages of naive CD45RAhigh/CD27high T cells. What the authors observed across the whole study: Because profiling used bulk unsorted PBMCs, naive and antigen-experienced compartments could not be compared conclusively. The long-lived group showed more naive CD4+ T cells, fewer expanded clones and increased TCR diversity than the aged group, suggesting age selection. Estimates of total diversity from one million sequenced T cells were regarded as lower bounds and underestimates. As age increased, observed TCR beta diversity per million T cells dropped in a roughly linear way, and a significant reduction was already evident by age roughly 40. Observed TCR beta diversity correlated strongly with the percentage of naive T cells measured by flow cytometry. The CMV infection status of donors was not known, potentially confounding age-related changes in expanded clonotypes.

Inclusive of the bounding cysteine and phenylalanine, the CDR3 is 10 residues long. Kept here is only the CDR3 DNA, which spans 30 bases and is read in frame from base 1. CDR1 DFQATT and CDR2 SNEGSKA are derived from the germline V gene (reference sequence). V and J lose 2 bases and 4 bases, and a span of 2 bases separates them. This sequence was found in a woman in her thirties or forties in good health. Sequenced material: blood. Recombination joined TRBV20-1 with TRBJ2-5, with the D gene uncertain. The CDR3 region has the sequence CSARPETQYF. The nucleotides are TGCAGTGCTAGACCAGAGACCCAGTACTTC.